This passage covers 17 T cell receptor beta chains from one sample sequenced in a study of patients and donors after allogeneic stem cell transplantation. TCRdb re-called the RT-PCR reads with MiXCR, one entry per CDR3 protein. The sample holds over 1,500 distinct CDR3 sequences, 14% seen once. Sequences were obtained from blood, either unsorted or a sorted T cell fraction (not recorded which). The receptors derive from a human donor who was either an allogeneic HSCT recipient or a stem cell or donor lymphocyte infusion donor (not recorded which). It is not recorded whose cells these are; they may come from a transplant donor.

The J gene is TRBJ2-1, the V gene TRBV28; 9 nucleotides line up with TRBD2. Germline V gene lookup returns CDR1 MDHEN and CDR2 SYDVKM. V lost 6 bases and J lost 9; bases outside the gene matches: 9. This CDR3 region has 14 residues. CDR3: CASRRSGGRGEQFF. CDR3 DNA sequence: TGTGCCAGCAGGCGTAGCGGGGGTCGCGGTGAGCAGTTCTTC.

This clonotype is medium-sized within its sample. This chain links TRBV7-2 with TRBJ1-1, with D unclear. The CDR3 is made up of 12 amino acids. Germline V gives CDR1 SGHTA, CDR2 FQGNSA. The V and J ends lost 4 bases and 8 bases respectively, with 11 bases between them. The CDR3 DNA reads TGTGCCAGCAGCTATGACCTGAGGGAAGCTTTCTTT. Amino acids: CASSYDLREAFF. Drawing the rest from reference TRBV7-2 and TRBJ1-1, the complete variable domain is GAGVSQSPSNKVTEKGKDVELRCDPISGHTALYWYRQSLGQGLEFLIYFQGNSAPDKSGLPSDRFSAERTGGSVSTLTIQRTQQEDSAVYLCASSYDLREAFFGQGTRLTVV.

In nucleotides, the CDR3 is TGTGCCAGCACCCCGGAGGGCTCAAGCTCCTACAATGAGCAGTTCTTC. Amino acids: CASTPEGSSSYNEQFF. J is TRBJ2-1 and V is TRBV12-3 or TRBV12-4; D possibly corresponds to TRBD2 (6 bases). The V gene lost 7 bases and the J gene lost 0 bases, with 16 bases spanning the gap. The CDR3 is 16 amino acids.

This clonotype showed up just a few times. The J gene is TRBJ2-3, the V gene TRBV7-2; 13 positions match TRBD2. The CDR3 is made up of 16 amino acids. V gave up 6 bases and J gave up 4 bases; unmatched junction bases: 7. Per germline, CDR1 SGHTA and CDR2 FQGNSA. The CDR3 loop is CASRRPGLAGADTQYF. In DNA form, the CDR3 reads TGTGCCAGCAGGCGACCTGGACTAGCGGGGGCAGATACGCAGTATTTT.

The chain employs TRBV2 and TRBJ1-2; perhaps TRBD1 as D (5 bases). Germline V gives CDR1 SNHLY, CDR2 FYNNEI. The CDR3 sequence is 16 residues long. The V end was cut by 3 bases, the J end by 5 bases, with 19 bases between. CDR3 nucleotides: TGTGCCAGCAGTGATTCCTGGGGGACCTATGGGTATGGCTACACCTTC. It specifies CASSDSWGTYGYGYTF. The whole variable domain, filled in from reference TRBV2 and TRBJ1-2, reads EPEVTQTPSHQVTQMGQEVILRCVPISNHLYFYWYRQILGQKVEFLVSFYNNEISEKSEIFDDQFSVERPDGSNFTLKIRSTKLEDSAMYFCASSDSWGTYGYGYTFGSGTRLTVV.

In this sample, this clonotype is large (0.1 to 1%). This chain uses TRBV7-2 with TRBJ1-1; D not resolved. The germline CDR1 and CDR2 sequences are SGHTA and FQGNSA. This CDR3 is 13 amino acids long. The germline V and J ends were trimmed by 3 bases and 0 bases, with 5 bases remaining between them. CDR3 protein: CASSFSVNTEAFF. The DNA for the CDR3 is TGTGCCAGCAGCTTCTCGGTGAACACTGAAGCTTTCTTT.

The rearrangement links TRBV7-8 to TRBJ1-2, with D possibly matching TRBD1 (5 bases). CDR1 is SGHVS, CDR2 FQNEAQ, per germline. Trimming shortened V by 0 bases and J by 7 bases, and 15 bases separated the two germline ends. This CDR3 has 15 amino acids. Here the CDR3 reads CASSLALAVGVGYTF. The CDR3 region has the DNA TGTGCCAGCAGCTTAGCGCTCGCGGTGGGGGTTGGCTACACCTTC.

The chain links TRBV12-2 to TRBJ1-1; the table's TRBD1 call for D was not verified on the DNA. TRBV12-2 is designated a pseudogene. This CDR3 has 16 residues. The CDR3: CASRHSPGQGRTEAFF. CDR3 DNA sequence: TGTGCAAGTCGCCACTCGCCTGGACAGGGACGGACTGAAGCTTTCTTT.

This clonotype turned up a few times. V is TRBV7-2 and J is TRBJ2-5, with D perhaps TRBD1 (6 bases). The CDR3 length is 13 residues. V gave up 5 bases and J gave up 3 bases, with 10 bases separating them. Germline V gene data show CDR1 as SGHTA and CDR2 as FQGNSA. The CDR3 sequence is CASSVYREETQYF. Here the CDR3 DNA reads TGTGCCAGCAGCGTCTACAGGGAAGAGACCCAGTACTTC.

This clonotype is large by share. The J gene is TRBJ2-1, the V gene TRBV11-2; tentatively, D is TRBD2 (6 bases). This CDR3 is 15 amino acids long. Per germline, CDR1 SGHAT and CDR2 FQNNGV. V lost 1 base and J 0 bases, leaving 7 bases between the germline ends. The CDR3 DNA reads TGTGCCAGCAGCTTAGTAGCGGCCTCCTACAATGAGCAGTTCTTC. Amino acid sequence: CASSLVAASYNEQFF.

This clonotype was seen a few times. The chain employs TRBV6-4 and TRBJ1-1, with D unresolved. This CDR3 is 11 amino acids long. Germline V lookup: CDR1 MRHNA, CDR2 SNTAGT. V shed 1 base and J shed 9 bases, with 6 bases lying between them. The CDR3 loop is CASSDLGKAFF. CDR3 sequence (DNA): TGTGCCAGCAGTGACTTGGGTAAAGCTTTCTTT.

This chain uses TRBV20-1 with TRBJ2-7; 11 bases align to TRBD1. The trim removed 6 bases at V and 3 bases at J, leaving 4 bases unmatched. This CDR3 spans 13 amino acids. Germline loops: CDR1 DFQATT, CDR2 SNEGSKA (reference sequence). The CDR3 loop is CSARTGGNYEQYF. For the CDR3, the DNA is TGCAGTGCACGGACAGGGGGCAACTACGAGCAGTACTTC.

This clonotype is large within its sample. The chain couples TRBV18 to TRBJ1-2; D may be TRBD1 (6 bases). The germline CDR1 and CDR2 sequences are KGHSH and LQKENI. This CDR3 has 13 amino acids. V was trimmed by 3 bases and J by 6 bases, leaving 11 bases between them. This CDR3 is CASSPQGIDGYTF. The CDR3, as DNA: TGTGCCAGCTCACCCCAGGGGATCGATGGCTACACCTTC.

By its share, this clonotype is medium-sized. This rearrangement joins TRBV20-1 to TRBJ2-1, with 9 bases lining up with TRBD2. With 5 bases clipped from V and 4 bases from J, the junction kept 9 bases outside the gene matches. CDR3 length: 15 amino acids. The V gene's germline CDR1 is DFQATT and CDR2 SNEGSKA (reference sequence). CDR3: CSASPSSGVYNEQFF. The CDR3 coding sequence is TGCAGTGCTTCGCCCTCTAGCGGGGTTTACAATGAGCAGTTCTTC.

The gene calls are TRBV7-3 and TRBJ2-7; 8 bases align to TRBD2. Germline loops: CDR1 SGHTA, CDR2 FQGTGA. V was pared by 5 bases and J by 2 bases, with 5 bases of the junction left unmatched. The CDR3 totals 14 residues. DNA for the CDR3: TGTGCCAGCAGCCGGCTAGCGGGCCCCTACGAGCAGTACTTC. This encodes CASSRLAGPYEQYF.

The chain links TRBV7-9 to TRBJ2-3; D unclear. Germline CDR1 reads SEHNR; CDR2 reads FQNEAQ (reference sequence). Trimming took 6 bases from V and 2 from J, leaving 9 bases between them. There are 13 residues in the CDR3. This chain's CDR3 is CASRLEATDTQYF. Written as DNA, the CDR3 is TGTGCCAGCAGACTCGAGGCCACAGATACGCAGTATTTT.

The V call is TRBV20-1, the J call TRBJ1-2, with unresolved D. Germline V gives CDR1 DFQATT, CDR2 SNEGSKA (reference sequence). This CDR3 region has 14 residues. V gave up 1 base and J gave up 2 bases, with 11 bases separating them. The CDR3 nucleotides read TGCAGTGCTAGAGCTAGGTCTAGGAACTATGGCTACACCTTC. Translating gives CSARARSRNYGYTF.